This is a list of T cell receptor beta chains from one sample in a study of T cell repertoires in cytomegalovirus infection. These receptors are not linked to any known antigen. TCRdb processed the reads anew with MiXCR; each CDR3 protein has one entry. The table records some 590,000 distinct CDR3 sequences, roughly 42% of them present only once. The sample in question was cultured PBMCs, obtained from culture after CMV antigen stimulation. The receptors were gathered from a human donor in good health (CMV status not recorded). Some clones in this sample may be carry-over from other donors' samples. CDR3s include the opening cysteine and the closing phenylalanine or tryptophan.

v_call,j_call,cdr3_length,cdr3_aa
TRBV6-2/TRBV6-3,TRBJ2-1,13,CASRSSPRNEQFF
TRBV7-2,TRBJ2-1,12,CASTGGGDEQFF
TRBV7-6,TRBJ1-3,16,CASSLAPTGTGNTIYF
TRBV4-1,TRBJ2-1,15,CASSLTLLGDNEQFF
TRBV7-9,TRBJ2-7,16,CASSLGGAGNVYEQYF
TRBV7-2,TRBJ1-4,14,CASSFGRINEKLFF
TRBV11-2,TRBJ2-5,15,CASSLPGQIGETQYF
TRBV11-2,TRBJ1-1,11,CASSFPVRPFF
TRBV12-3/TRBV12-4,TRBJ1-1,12,CASSLNSVEAFF
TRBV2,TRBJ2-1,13,CASSPGVGNEQFF
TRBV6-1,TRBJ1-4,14,CASSFRGQGEKLFF
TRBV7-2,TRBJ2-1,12,CASSLGPRGQFF
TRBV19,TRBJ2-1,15,CASSRGLAGRGEQFF
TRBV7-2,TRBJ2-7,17,CASSRPGTSGGGYEQYF
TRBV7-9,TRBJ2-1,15,CASSPTGASWHEQFF
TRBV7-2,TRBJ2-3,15,CASSQTGTRADTQYF
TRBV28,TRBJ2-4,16,CASSLNSGPAKNIQYF
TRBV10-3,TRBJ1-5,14,CAISDGQEKPPQHF
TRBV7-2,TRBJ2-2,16,CASSLESGSVPGELFF
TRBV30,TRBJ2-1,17,CAWSPSPLAGGQNEQFF
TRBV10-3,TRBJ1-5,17,CAISESVQGGSNQPQHF
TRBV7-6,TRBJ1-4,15,CASSYRTGANEKLFF
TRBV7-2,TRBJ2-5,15,CASRPGLNSGETQYF
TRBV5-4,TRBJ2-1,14,CASITSGGSNEQFF
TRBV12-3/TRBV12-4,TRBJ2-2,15,CASSFWTGGGGELFF
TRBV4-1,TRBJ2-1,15,CATRGGLAGSNEQFF
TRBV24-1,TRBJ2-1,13,CAIGAPSYNEQFF
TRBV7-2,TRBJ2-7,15,CASSLGASGGYEQYF
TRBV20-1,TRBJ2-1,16,CSARERTSPYYNEQFF
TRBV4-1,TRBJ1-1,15,CASSQGLREDTEAFF
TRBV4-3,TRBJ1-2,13,CASSLLEGGGYTF
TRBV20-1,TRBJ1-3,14,CSARQGSSGNTIYF
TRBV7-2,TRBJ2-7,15,CASSLQGALLGEQYF
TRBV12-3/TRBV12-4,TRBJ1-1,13,CASTPIGSTEAFF
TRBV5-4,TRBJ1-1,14,CASRRSGGYTEAFF
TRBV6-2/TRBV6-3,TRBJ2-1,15,CASSIRGTGYNEQFF
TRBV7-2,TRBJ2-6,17,CASSPDGGYSGANVLTF
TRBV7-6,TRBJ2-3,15,CASSPGVESADTQYF
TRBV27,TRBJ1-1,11,CASKLGPEAFF
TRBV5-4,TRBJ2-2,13,CASSDGGTGELFF
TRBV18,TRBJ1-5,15,CASSRTGTANQPQHF
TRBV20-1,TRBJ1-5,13,CSAGDRGGQPQHF
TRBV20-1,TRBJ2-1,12,CSAPRGYNEQFF
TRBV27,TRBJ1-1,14,CASSLLAVNTEAFF
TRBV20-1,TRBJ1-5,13,CSARKGLNQPQHF
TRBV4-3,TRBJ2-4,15,CASSRLGGFKNIQYF
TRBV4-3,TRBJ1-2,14,CASSPRGDTGGYTF